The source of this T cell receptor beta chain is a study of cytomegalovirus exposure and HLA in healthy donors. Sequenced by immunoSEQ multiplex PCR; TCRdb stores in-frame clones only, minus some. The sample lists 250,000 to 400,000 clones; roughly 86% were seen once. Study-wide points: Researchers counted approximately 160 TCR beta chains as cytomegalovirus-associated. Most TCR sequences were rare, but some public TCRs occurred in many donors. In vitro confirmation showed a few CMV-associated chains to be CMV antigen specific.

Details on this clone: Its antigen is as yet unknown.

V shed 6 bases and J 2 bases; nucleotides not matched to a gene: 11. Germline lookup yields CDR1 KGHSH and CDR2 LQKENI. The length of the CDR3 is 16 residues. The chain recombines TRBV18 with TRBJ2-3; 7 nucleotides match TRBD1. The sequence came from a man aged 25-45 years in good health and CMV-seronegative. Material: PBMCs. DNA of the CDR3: TGTGCCAGCTCGTCAACAGGGGAGTTTATCACAGATACGCAGTATTTT. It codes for CASSSTGEFITDTQYF.